This is a list of T cell receptor beta chains from one sample in a study of regulatory T cells in long-lasting Graves disease. TCRdb independently ran MiXCR on the multiplex PCR reads; one entry per CDR3 protein. The table lists around 250,000 distinct CDR3 sequences, 15% to 20% of them singletons. These data also featured in a second study, about T cells in Graves' hyperthyroidism and ophthalmopathy.

The material was peripheral blood mononuclear cells (PBMCs), obtained at new diagnosis, from a patient treated with antithyroid drugs. Receptors were obtained from a woman aged 25 to 39 with Graves disease. CDR3s include the opening cysteine and the closing phenylalanine or tryptophan. The order of the fields is V gene, D gene, clone size, J gene, CDR3 DNA, CDR3 protein. A D gene is named only where the DNA matches it firmly. Size tells how often a clone was seen (once, few, many) or the class of an expanded clone, and some rows leave it out.

v_gene: TRBV5-6
d_gene: -
abundance: many
j_gene: TRBJ2-7
CDR3nt: TGTGCCAGCAGCTTGGGAGCGGGCGAGCAGTACTTC
CDR3aa: CASSLGAGEQYF

v_gene: TRBV7-3
d_gene: -
abundance: many
j_gene: TRBJ2-1
CDR3nt: TGTGCCAGCGGGCGGGGCCCGACCTACAATGAGCAGTTCTTC
CDR3aa: CASGRGPTYNEQFF

v_gene: TRBV7-9
d_gene: -
abundance: many
j_gene: TRBJ1-2
CDR3nt: TGTGCCAGCACCTTGGAAGGGCGCAGGGGTAATGGCTACACCTTC
CDR3aa: CASTLEGRRGNGYTF

v_gene: TRBV3-1
d_gene: -
abundance: many
j_gene: TRBJ2-1
CDR3nt: TGTGCCAGCAGCCAAGATATGCCCGGGGGAAATGAGCAGTTCTTC
CDR3aa: CASSQDMPGGNEQFF

v_gene: TRBV15
d_gene: -
abundance: -
j_gene: TRBJ2-7
CDR3nt: TGTGCCACCAGCAGAGGGGGGGTGCAATCCTACGAGCAGTACTTC
CDR3aa: CATSRGGVQSYEQYF

v_gene: TRBV7-2
d_gene: TRBD2
abundance: -
j_gene: TRBJ2-5
CDR3nt: TGTGCCACAAGGACTAGCGGGGGGGCCGAGACCCAGTACTTC
CDR3aa: CATRTSGGAETQYF

v_gene: TRBV7-2
d_gene: TRBD2
abundance: -
j_gene: TRBJ2-7
CDR3nt: TGTGCCAGCAGCCGACTTCGGACTAGCGGGAGCACGGTGTACGAGCAGTACTTC
CDR3aa: CASSRLRTSGSTVYEQYF

v_gene: TRBV11-2
d_gene: TRBD2
abundance: -
j_gene: TRBJ2-1
CDR3nt: TGTGCCAGCAGCCCTACTAGCGGGAGCGTCTACAATGAGCAGTTCTTC
CDR3aa: CASSPTSGSVYNEQFF

v_gene: TRBV3-1
d_gene: TRBD1
abundance: many
j_gene: TRBJ1-1
CDR3nt: TGTGCCAGCAGCCATACCGGACAGGGATTCTGGACCACTGAAGCTTTCTTT
CDR3aa: CASSHTGQGFWTTEAFF

v_gene: TRBV27
d_gene: TRBD2
abundance: many
j_gene: TRBJ2-1
CDR3nt: TGTGCCAGCATCGGACTAGCGGGGGGCTACTACAATGAGCAGTTCTTC
CDR3aa: CASIGLAGGYYNEQFF

v_gene: TRBV7-9
d_gene: TRBD2
abundance: many
j_gene: TRBJ2-1
CDR3nt: TGTGCAGGTAGCGGGGGGTACAATGAGCAGTTCTTC
CDR3aa: CAGSGGYNEQFF

v_gene: TRBV19
d_gene: TRBD2
abundance: -
j_gene: TRBJ2-5
CDR3nt: TGTGCCACTAGGGTGACTAGCGGGGAAGAGACCCAGTACTTC
CDR3aa: CATRVTSGEETQYF

v_gene: TRBV6-2/TRBV6-3
d_gene: TRBD1
abundance: -
j_gene: TRBJ1-1
CDR3nt: TGTGCCAGCAACAACAGGGGGAGCGGTGAGAACACTGAAGCTTTCTTT
CDR3aa: CASNNRGSGENTEAFF

v_gene: TRBV19
d_gene: -
abundance: -
j_gene: TRBJ2-1
CDR3nt: TGTGCCAGTAGTAGACAGTACAATGAGCAGTTCTTC
CDR3aa: CASSRQYNEQFF

v_gene: TRBV6-2/TRBV6-3
d_gene: TRBD2
abundance: many
j_gene: TRBJ2-2
CDR3nt: TGTGCCAGCAGCTTTCTTAGCGGGGGGCCAACGAACACCGGGGAGCTGTTTTTT
CDR3aa: CASSFLSGGPTNTGELFF

v_gene: TRBV3-1
d_gene: -
abundance: many
j_gene: TRBJ2-7
CDR3nt: TGTGCCAGCAGCGGGCTAGGGACCTACGAGCAGTACTTC
CDR3aa: CASSGLGTYEQYF

v_gene: TRBV11-2
d_gene: -
abundance: -
j_gene: TRBJ2-5
CDR3nt: TGTGCCAGCAGCTCCTCAGTGGCGACCCAGTACTTC
CDR3aa: CASSSSVATQYF

v_gene: TRBV6-9
d_gene: -
abundance: many
j_gene: TRBJ2-6
CDR3nt: TGTGCCAGCAGTTATTTTTACAGCTCTGGGGCCAACGTCCTGACTTTC
CDR3aa: CASSYFYSSGANVLTF

v_gene: TRBV20-1
d_gene: -
abundance: many
j_gene: TRBJ1-2
CDR3nt: TGCAGTGCTAGAGAACAGGGCTATGGCTACACCTTC
CDR3aa: CSAREQGYGYTF

v_gene: TRBV7-6
d_gene: -
abundance: few
j_gene: TRBJ2-1
CDR3nt: TGTGCCAGCAGCTTAGTAGTGCCCAAGTCCGAGCAGTTCTTC
CDR3aa: CASSLVVPKSEQFF

v_gene: TRBV28
d_gene: TRBD1
abundance: -
j_gene: TRBJ1-5
CDR3nt: TGTGCCGGCAGTTTAATCCTTGGGACAGGGGGCAATCAGCCCCAGCATTTT
CDR3aa: CAGSLILGTGGNQPQHF

v_gene: TRBV20-1
d_gene: TRBD2
abundance: many
j_gene: TRBJ2-5
CDR3nt: TGCAGTGCACGTGGGACTAGCGGGAGCCAAGAGACCCAGTACTTC
CDR3aa: CSARGTSGSQETQYF

v_gene: TRBV28
d_gene: -
abundance: many
j_gene: TRBJ1-2
CDR3nt: TGTGCCAGCAGTTTAGGGACTCCGTATCTCGTCGGCTACACCTTC
CDR3aa: CASSLGTPYLVGYTF

v_gene: TRBV6-5
d_gene: TRBD2
abundance: few
j_gene: TRBJ2-5
CDR3nt: TGTGCCAGCAGTTCGGGACTAGCGGAAAAAGAGACCCAGTACTTC
CDR3aa: CASSSGLAEKETQYF

v_gene: TRBV18
d_gene: TRBD1
abundance: -
j_gene: TRBJ2-4
CDR3nt: TGTGCCAGCTCACCACCTTCAAGGGGACAGGAAAAAAACATTCAGTACTTC
CDR3aa: CASSPPSRGQEKNIQYF

v_gene: TRBV20-1
d_gene: -
abundance: many
j_gene: TRBJ1-1
CDR3nt: TGCAGTGCTAGACTCGGGGGAGGGATGAACACTGAAGCTTTCTTT
CDR3aa: CSARLGGGMNTEAFF

v_gene: TRBV15
d_gene: TRBD2
abundance: -
j_gene: TRBJ2-3
CDR3nt: TGTGCCACCAGCAGACGGCCTTGGACTAGCGGGGTCTTCACAGATACGCAGTATTTT
CDR3aa: CATSRRPWTSGVFTDTQYF

v_gene: TRBV12-3/TRBV12-4
d_gene: -
abundance: many
j_gene: TRBJ1-1
CDR3nt: TGTGCCAGCAGCCATTACGCTGAAGCTTTCTTT
CDR3aa: CASSHYAEAFF

v_gene: TRBV7-2
d_gene: -
abundance: -
j_gene: TRBJ1-2
CDR3nt: TGTGCCAGCTCCATCACAAACAACTATGGCTACACCTTC
CDR3aa: CASSITNNYGYTF

v_gene: TRBV6-2/TRBV6-3
d_gene: -
abundance: many
j_gene: TRBJ1-3
CDR3nt: TGTGCCAGTTACAGGAACGGAAACACCATATATTTT
CDR3aa: CASYRNGNTIYF

v_gene: TRBV3-1
d_gene: TRBD2
abundance: many
j_gene: TRBJ2-5
CDR3nt: TGTGCCAGCAGCCAAGGGTGGGGGGGGATCCTAGAGACCCAGTACTTC
CDR3aa: CASSQGWGGILETQYF

v_gene: TRBV6-1
d_gene: -
abundance: many
j_gene: TRBJ1-3
CDR3nt: TGTGCCAGCAGTGAAGGACCCCGGAAGCACTCTGGAAACACCATATATTTT
CDR3aa: CASSEGPRKHSGNTIYF